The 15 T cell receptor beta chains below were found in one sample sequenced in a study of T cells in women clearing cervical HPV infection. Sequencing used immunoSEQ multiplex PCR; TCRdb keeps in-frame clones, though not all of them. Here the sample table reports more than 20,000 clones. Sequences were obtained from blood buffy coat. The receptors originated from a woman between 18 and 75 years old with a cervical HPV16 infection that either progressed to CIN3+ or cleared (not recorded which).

CDR3 protein: CASKPTAANTEAFF. CDR3 DNA, as far as it was read: TGTGCCAGCAAGCCCACGGCGGCGAACACTGAA. The chain employs TRBV2 and TRBJ1-1, with D unresolved. The sequence runs out 3 residues before the end of the CDR3; the remainder is reconstructed from the germline J gene. The CDR3 runs 14 residues. V dropped 7 bases and J dropped 1 base, with 13 bases sitting between them. CDR1 and CDR2 (germline): SNHLY, FYNNEI.

CDR3 bases read: TGTGCCTGGAGGAGAGGTAGCACAGATACG. Translated, it gives CAWRRGSTDT. The whole CDR3 region reads CAWRRGSTDTQYF. The chain combines TRBV30 with TRBJ2-3; D is unresolved. The CDR3 goes on 3 residues after the read ends, and that part is filled in from the germline J gene. Germline loops: CDR1 GTSNPN, CDR2 SVGIG (reference sequence). V dropped 3 bases and J dropped 0 bases, with 7 bases sitting between them. This CDR3 comprises 13 residues.

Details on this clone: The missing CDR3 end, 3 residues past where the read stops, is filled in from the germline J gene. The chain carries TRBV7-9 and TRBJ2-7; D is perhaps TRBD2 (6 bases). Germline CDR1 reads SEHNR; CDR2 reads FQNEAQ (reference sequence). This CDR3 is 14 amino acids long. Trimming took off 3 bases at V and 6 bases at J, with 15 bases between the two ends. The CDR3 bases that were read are TGTGCCAGCAGCTTGAGCCCCGTGGGGGGCGAG. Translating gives CASSLSPVGGE. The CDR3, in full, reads CASSLSPVGGEQYF.

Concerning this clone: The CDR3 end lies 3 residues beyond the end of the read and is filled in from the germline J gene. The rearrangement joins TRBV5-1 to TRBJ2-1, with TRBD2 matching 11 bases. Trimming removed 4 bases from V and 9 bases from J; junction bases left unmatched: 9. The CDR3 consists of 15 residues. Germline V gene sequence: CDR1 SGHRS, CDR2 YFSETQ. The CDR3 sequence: CASSISSGGYGEQFF. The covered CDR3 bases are TGCGCCAGCAGCATTTCTAGCGGGGGGTACGGTGAG.

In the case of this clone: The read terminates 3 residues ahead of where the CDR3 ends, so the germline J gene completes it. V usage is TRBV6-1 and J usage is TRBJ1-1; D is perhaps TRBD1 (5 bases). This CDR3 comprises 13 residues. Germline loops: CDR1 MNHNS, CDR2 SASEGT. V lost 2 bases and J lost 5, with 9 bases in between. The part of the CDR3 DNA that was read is TGTGCCAGCAGTGAATGGGGGGGGACTGAA. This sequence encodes CASSEWGGTE. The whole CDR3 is CASSEWGGTEAFF.

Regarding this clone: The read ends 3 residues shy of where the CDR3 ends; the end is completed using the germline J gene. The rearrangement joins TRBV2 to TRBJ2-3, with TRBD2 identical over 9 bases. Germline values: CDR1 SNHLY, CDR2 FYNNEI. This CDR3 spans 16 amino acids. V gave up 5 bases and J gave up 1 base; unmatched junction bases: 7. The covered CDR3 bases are TGTGCCAGCAGTCTCGAGCGGGGGGTTCGCACAGATACG. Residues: CASSLERGVRTDT. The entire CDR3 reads CASSLERGVRTDTQYF.

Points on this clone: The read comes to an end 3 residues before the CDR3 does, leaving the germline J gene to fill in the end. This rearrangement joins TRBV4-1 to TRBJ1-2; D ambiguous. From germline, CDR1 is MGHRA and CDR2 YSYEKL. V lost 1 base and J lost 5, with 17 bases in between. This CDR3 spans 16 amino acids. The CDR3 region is CASSQGKGPSKYGYTF. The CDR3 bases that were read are TGCGCCAGCAGCCAAGGGAAAGGGCCATCAAAGTATGGC.

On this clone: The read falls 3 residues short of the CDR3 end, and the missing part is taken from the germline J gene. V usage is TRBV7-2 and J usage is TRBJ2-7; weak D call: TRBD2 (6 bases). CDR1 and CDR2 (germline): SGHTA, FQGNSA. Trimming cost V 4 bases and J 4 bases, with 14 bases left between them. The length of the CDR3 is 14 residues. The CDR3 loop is CASSSPRGVYEQYF. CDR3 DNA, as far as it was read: TGTGCCAGCAGCTCCCCTCGCGGGGTGTACGAG.

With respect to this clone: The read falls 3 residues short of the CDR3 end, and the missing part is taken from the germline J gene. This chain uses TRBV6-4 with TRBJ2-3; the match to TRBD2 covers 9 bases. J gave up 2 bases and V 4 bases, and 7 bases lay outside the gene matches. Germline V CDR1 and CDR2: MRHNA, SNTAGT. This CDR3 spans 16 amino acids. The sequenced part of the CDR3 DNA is TGTGCCAGCAGTGTAGTGGCTAGCGGGGCCACAGATACG. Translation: CASSVVASGATDT. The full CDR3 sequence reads CASSVVASGATDTQYF.

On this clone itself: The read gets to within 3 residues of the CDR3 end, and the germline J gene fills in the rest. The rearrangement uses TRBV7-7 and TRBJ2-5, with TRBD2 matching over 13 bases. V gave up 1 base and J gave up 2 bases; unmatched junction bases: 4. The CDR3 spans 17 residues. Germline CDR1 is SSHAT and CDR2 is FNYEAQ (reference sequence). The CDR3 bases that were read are TGTGCCAGCAGCTTAGGGGGACTAGCGGGGCCTCAAGAGACC. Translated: CASSLGGLAGPQET. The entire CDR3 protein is CASSLGGLAGPQETQYF.

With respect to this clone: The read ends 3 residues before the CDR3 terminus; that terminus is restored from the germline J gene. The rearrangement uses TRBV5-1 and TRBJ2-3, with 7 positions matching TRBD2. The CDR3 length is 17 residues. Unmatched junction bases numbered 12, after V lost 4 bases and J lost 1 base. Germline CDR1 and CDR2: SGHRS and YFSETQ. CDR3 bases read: TGCGCCAGCAGCCTCCAACCAAAGCGGGGACGCACAGATACG. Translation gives CASSLQPKRGRTDT. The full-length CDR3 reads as CASSLQPKRGRTDTQYF.

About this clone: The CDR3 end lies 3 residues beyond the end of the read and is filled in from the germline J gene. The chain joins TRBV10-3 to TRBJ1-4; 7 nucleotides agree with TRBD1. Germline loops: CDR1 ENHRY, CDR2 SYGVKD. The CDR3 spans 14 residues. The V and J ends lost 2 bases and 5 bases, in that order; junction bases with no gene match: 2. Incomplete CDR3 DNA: TGTGCCATCAGTGAGGGGACAGCAAATGAAAAA. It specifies CAISEGTANEK. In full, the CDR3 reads CAISEGTANEKLFF.

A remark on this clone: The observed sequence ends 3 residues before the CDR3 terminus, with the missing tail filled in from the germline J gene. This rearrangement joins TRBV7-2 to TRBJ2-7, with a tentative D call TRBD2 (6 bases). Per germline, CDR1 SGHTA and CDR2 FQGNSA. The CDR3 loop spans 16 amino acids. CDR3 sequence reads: CASRLASGVSSYEQYF. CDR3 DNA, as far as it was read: TGTGCAAGTCGCTTAGCTTCGGGGGTTAGCTCCTACGAG. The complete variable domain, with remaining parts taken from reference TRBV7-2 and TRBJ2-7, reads GAGVSQSPSNKVTEKGKDVELRCDPISGHTALYWYRQSLGQGLEFLIYFQGNSAPDKSGLPSDRFSAERTGGSVSTLTIQRTQQEDSAVYLCASRLASGVSSYEQYFGPGTRLTVT.

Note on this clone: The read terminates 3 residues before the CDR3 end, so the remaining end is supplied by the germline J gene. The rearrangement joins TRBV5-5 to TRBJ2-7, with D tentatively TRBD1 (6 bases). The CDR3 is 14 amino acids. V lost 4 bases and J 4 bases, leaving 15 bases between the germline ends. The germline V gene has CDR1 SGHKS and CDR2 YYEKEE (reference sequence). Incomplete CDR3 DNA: TGTGCCAGCAGCCCTGAAGACAGGTATTACGAG. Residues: CASSPEDRYYE. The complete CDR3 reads CASSPEDRYYEQYF.

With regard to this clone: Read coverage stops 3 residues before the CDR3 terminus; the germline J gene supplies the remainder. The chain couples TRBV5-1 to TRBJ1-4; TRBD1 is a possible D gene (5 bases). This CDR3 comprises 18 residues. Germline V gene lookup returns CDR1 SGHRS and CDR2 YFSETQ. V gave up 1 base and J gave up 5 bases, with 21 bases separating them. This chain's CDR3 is CASSLRARQTRFNEKLFF. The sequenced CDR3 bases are TGCGCCAGCAGCTTGAGGGCAAGACAGACTCGGTTCAATGAAAAA.